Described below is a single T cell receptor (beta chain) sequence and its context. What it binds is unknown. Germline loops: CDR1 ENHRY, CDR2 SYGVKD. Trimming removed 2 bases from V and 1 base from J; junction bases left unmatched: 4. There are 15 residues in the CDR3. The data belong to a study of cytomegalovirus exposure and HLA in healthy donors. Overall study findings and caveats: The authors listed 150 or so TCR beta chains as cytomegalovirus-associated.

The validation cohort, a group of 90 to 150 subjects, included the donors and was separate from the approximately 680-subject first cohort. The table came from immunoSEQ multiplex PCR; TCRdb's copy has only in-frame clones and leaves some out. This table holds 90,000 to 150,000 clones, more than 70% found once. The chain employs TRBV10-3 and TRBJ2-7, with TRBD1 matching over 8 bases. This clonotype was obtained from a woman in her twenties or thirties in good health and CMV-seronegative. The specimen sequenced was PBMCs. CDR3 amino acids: CAISELRTGSYEQYF. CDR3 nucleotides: TGTGCCATCAGTGAGCTCCGGACAGGGTCCTACGAGCAGTACTTC.